Reported below is one T cell receptor beta chain. Its antigen is currently not known. No per-base quality is available; no much larger clone lies one base away. This specimen belongs to a study of blood T cells in healthy people across ages (dated by TCRdb to between 2015 and 2017). Turning to the overall study: Template switching captured roughly one uniquely barcoded TCR beta cDNA molecule per two T cells in model experiments. Using deep sequencing normalized with unique cDNA molecular identifiers, the study measured how TCR beta repertoire diversity changes with age. The donors were split into four age groups: young (average about 16 years), middle-aged (about 40), aged (about 62) and long-lived (approximately 80). To avoid experimental bias, donors of different ages were spread randomly across the sequencing lanes. The study analyzed two additional independent replicas of 1 million unique cDNA reads from the same blood draw for two donors, one aged 18 to 30 and one aged 80 or older. Results and caveats for the whole study, not just this receptor: Compared with the aged group, the long-lived group had more naive CD4+ T cells, fewer expanded clones and increased TCR diversity, suggesting age selection. Observed TCR beta diversity per million T cells fell roughly linearly with age, and a significant reduction was already apparent by age around 39. Since profiling was done on bulk unsorted PBMCs, naive and antigen-experienced compartments could not be conclusively compared. Estimates of total diversity based on one million sequenced T cells were regarded as lower bounds and as underestimates. There was a strong correlation between observed TCR beta diversity and the percentage of naive T cells measured by flow cytometry. Because donor CMV infection status was unknown, age-related changes in expanded clonotypes were potentially confounded.

The method was 5' RACE. Instrument used: Illumina HiSeq 2500. The second PCR ran for about 7 to 11 cycles and used a J-beta primer mix along with a sample-barcoded 5' primer. A template-switch 5' adaptor carrying 12 random nucleotides introduced a unique molecular identifier onto each TCR beta cDNA molecule. At least 3 million CDR3-containing paired-end reads were obtained from each sample. All of the RNA was converted into first-strand cDNA using the Mint cDNA synthesis kit, with a TRBC-specific oligonucleotide serving as the primer. All cDNA was treated with uracil-DNA glycosylase and then went through a first 18-cycle PCR with the universal primers M1SS and BC2_uni_R. As for the original processing: For normalization, 1 million high-quality reads, each with a distinct molecular identifier, were randomly selected from each sample. Instead of being binned into consensus sequences, reads with shared molecular identifiers were discarded. MiTCR, run with a Q25 quality threshold and the strictest error-elimination algorithm, handled CDR3 identification, clonotype clustering and error correction. A nonparametric unseen species model with Euler transformation was used to estimate a lower bound on total TCR beta diversity. TCRdb redid the processing of the public reads, applying fastp at Q25 and MiXCR, and retained in-frame beta chains. CDR3 protein duplicates are merged, each entry listing the most common genes and DNA. The V and J calls and clone size come from TCRdb's table, not from the authors' own analysis. In this sample the table shows about 1.4 million distinct CDR3 sequences, 59% of which occur a single time. The ten largest clones take up roughly 6.3% of the sample.

V loses 2 bases of germline sequence and J loses 2 bases, and the interval between the two ends is 15 bases. From cysteine to phenylalanine, the CDR3 is 16 amino acids long. CDR3 DNA is the only sequence kept; it has 48 bases, read in frame from the first base. CDR1 is given as SGHVS and CDR2 as FQNEAQ, both from the germline V gene. Donors were 30 to 45 systemically healthy Caucasian individuals from Russia aged roughly 6 to 90 years. About 10 milliliters of peripheral blood were drawn from each donor into EDTA-treated Vacutainer tubes. Ficoll-Paque density-gradient centrifugation was used to isolate PBMCs, with at least 7 million per sample. Trizol reagent was used to extract total RNA from the PBMCs, yielding at least 6 micrograms per sample. Naive CD45RAhigh/CD27high T cell percentages were measured by flow cytometry on a PBMC aliquot from every donor.

This receptor was taken from a man younger than 35 in good health. Sequences were obtained from blood. Recombination joined TRBV7-8 with TRBJ1-2; a tentative D call is TRBD1 (5 bases match). The bases read TGTGCCAGCAGCTTATTCCCGGCAGGGTCCAACTATGGCTACACCTTC. Its product reads: CASSLFPAGSNYGYTF.